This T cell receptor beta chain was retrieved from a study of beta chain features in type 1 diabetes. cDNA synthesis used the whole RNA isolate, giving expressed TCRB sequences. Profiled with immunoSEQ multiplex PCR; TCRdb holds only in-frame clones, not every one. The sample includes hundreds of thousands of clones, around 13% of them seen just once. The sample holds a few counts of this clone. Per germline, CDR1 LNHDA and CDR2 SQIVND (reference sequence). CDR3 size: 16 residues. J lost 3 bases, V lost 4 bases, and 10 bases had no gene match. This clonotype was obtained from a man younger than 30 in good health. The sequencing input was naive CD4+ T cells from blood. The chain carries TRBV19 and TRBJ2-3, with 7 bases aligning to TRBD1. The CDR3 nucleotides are TGTGCCAGTAGTACCCGCCGACAGGGTGGAACAGATACGCAGTATTTT. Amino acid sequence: CASSTRRQGGTDTQYF.